The 18 T cell receptor beta chains below were found in one sample sequenced in a study of a mutant IDH1 vaccine in newly diagnosed glioma. No antigens are known for them. Data came from immunoSEQ multiplex PCR; TCRdb stores just in-frame clones and leaves some out. The sample lists about 84,000 clones; roughly four fifths were seen once. Specified time point: week 47, end of study. All doses held 300 ug of mutant IDH1 20-mer peptide, with topical imiquimod. The material was PBMCs, obtained from a glioma patient whose treatment included an IDH1 peptide vaccine. These receptor sequences come from a man aged 40-49 years with glioma.

The chain combines TRBV6-1 with TRBJ1-5, with D possibly TRBD1 on 5 matching bases. V lost 2 bases and J lost 7, with 9 bases in between. This CDR3 region has 13 residues. The germline V gene has CDR1 MNHNS and CDR2 SASEGT. CDR3 region: CASSEQRGQPQHF. CDR3 coding DNA: TGTGCCAGCAGTGAACAGAGGGGCCAGCCCCAGCATTTT.

This clone is a singleton in its sample. This chain joins TRBV30 and TRBJ1-1, with D maybe TRBD1 (5 bases). The germline V and J ends were trimmed by 5 bases and 10 bases, with 20 bases remaining between them. The length of the CDR3 is 13 residues. Germline lookup yields CDR1 GTSNPN and CDR2 SVGIG (reference sequence). In DNA, the CDR3 is TGTGCCTGGTCGTCGCCCAGGGTGGGTGGAGCTTTCTTT. The encoded protein is CAWSSPRVGGAFF.

V is TRBV13 and J is TRBJ1-4; D not resolved. V was pared by 2 bases and J by 5 bases, with 3 bases between. Germline V gene data show CDR1 as PRHDT and CDR2 as FYEKMQ (reference sequence). This CDR3 is built from 12 residues. CDR3 amino acids: CASSLPNEKLFF. The CDR3 bases are TGTGCCAGCAGCTTACCGAATGAAAAACTGTTTTTT.

In this sample, this clone turned up a few times. The gene calls are TRBV2 and TRBJ1-2; D is unresolved. Germline V gene lookup returns CDR1 SNHLY and CDR2 FYNNEI. The CDR3 runs 11 residues. V shed 1 base and J shed 8 bases, with 5 bases lying between them. Here the CDR3 DNA reads TGTGCCAGCAGTGAAGACGGGGGCTACACCTTC. Translating it yields CASSEDGGYTF. Filled out from reference TRBV2 and TRBJ1-2, the complete variable domain reads EPEVTQTPSHQVTQMGQEVILRCVPISNHLYFYWYRQILGQKVEFLVSFYNNEISEKSEIFDDQFSVERPDGSNFTLKIRSTKLEDSAMYFCASSEDGGYTFGSGTRLTVV.

The rearrangement joins TRBV29-1 to TRBJ2-3, with 8 nucleotides matching TRBD1. J gave up 0 bases and V 2 bases, and 7 bases lay outside the gene matches. This CDR3 spans 16 amino acids. Per germline, CDR1 SQVTM and CDR2 ANQGSEA. In DNA form, the CDR3 reads TGCAGCGTTGAACTCAGGACAGGGACTAGCACAGATACGCAGTATTTT. Amino acid sequence: CSVELRTGTSTDTQYF.

The chain links TRBV28 to TRBJ2-6; D is unclear. Germline CDR1 and CDR2: MDHEN and SYDVKM. The CDR3 contains 14 residues. V dropped 7 bases and J dropped 1 base, with 8 bases sitting between them. CDR3 DNA sequence: TGTGCCAGCAACCAGATTTCTGGGGCCAACGTCCTGACTTTC. It encodes CASNQISGANVLTF.

This CDR3 reads CSAPTRDEQFF. The CDR3 nucleotides are TGCAGTGCGCCAACTAGGGATGAGCAGTTCTTC. V and J are TRBV20-1 and TRBJ2-1, with D maybe TRBD2 (5 bases). Germline CDR1 and CDR2: DFQATT and SNEGSKA (reference sequence). With 6 bases removed from V and 8 bases from J, the gap between germline ends came to 11 bases. This CDR3 is 11 amino acids long.

The chain carries TRBV7-6 and TRBJ1-4; possibly TRBD1 for D (5 bases). CDR3 length equals 18 residues. Germline assignment: CDR1 SGHVS and CDR2 FNYEAQ. The ends were cut back, 1 base at V and 4 bases at J, with 19 bases in the middle. CDR3 DNA: TGTGCCAGCAGCTTAGACCGGGACTCCGGAGAATATAATGAAAAACTGTTTTTT. It specifies CASSLDRDSGEYNEKLFF. Based on the CDR3 plus reference TRBV7-6 and TRBJ1-4, the full variable domain is GAGVSQSPRYKVTKRGQDVALRCDPISGHVSLYWYRQALGQGPEFLTYFNYEAQQDKSGLPNDRFSAERPEGSISTLTIQRTEQRDSAMYRCASSLDRDSGEYNEKLFFGSGTQLSVL.

The J gene is TRBJ2-1, the V gene TRBV11-3; D is possibly TRBD2 (5 bases). The V end lost 0 bases, the J end lost 9 bases, and 12 bases lay between the germline ends. The CDR3 contains 14 residues. Germline loops: CDR1 SGHNT, CDR2 YENEEA. CDR3 nucleotide sequence: TGTGCCAGCAGCTTAGATCGGGATGCTAGTGAGCAGTTCTTC. This sequence encodes CASSLDRDASEQFF.

This chain uses TRBV6-6 with TRBJ2-3, with no clear D. The CDR3 runs to 14 residues. The germline CDR1 and CDR2 sequences are MNHNY and SVGAGI (reference sequence). The V end lost 6 bases, the J end lost 2 bases, and 12 bases lay between the germline ends. CDR3 sequence: CASSPSALTDTQYF. The CDR3 DNA follows: TGTGCCAGCAGCCCCAGTGCCCTCACAGATACGCAGTATTTT.

This chain links TRBV6-6 with TRBJ2-5; possibly TRBD1 for D (6 bases). With the DNA end fitting TRBJ2-7 better, the J assignment may be wrong. Germline V gene lookup returns CDR1 MNHNY and CDR2 SVGAGI (reference sequence). This CDR3 has 15 amino acids. The CDR3 is CASSLRDTSSYEQYF. Here the CDR3 DNA reads TGTGCCAGCAGTCTCCGGGACACGAGCTCCTACGAGCAGTACTTC.

The chain carries TRBV9 and TRBJ2-5, with unresolved D. Trimming cost V 1 base and J 2 bases, with 12 bases left between them. The CDR3 spans 15 residues. CDR1 and CDR2 (germline): SGDLS, YYNGEE. The CDR3 loop is CASSVMPGFQETQYF. The DNA of the CDR3 is TGTGCCAGCAGCGTAATGCCGGGTTTTCAAGAGACCCAGTACTTC.

This clone appeared a few times. The chain recombines TRBV28 with TRBJ1-1; D remains unclear. Trimming pared 6 bases from V and 5 bases from J, leaving 13 bases between. The CDR3 runs 13 residues. In germline, CDR1 is MDHEN, CDR2 SYDVKM. The CDR3 spells CASRGNGRTEAFF. The CDR3 DNA is TGTGCCAGCAGGGGGAATGGGCGAACTGAAGCTTTCTTT.

This clone has just a few counts. The chain uses TRBV7-3 and TRBJ2-6, with 7 nucleotides matching TRBD1. J lost 1 base, V lost 2 bases, and 2 bases had no gene match. Germline V gene lookup returns CDR1 SGHTA and CDR2 FQGTGA. The CDR3 extends over 16 amino acids. The CDR3 DNA reads as TGTGCCAGCAGCTTAGACAGGGCGTCTGGGGCCAACGTCCTGACTTTC. This gives the protein CASSLDRASGANVLTF.

The chain recombines TRBV19 with TRBJ2-1; D might be TRBD1 or TRBD2, each matching 5 bases. CDR3 size: 17 residues. Trimming took off 3 bases at V and 0 bases at J, with 15 bases between the two ends. Germline V gene lookup returns CDR1 LNHDA and CDR2 SQIVND (reference sequence). The CDR3 DNA is TGTGCCAGTAGTATGGGGTGGGGGTCCAGCTCCTACAATGAGCAGTTCTTC. Protein sequence: CASSMGWGSSSYNEQFF.

A single count supports this clone. The gene calls are TRBV30 and TRBJ2-3; 8 positions agree with TRBD2. The CDR3 is 12 residues long. CDR1 is GTSNPN and CDR2 is SVGIG in the germline V gene (reference sequence). V shed 4 bases and J 4 bases; nucleotides not matched to a gene: 1. The CDR3, as DNA: TGTGCCTGGATAGCGGGATCAGATACGCAGTATTTT. This gives the protein CAWIAGSDTQYF.

J is TRBJ1-5 and V is TRBV30; 12 bases are a match to TRBD1. Germline V gene data show CDR1 as GTSNPN and CDR2 as SVGIG (reference sequence). This CDR3 comprises 16 residues. Unmatched junction bases numbered 10, after V lost 4 bases and J lost 6 bases. CDR3 residues: CAWTAGTGGAGQPQHF. DNA of the CDR3: TGTGCCTGGACCGCCGGGACAGGGGGCGCGGGTCAGCCCCAGCATTTT.

V gene TRBV28 combines with J gene TRBJ2-7; D could derive from TRBD1 or TRBD2 (5 bases each). Germline V lookup: CDR1 MDHEN, CDR2 SYDVKM. The CDR3 totals 13 residues. V lost 5 bases and J 7 bases, leaving 15 bases between the germline ends. Here the CDR3 DNA reads TGTGCCAGCAGTAGATACGGGACGGGGGAGCAGTACTTC. Its translation is CASSRYGTGEQYF.